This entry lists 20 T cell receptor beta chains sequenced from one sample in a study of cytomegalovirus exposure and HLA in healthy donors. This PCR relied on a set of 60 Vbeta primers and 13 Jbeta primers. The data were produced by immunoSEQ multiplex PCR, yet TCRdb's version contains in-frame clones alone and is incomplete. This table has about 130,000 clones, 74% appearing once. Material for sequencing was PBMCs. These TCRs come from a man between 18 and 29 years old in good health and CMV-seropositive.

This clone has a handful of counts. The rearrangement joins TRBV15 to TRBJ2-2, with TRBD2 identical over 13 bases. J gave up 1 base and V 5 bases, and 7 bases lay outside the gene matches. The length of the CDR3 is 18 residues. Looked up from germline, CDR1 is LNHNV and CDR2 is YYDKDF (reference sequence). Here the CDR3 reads CATSLTSGRVWNTGELFF. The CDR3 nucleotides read TGTGCCACCAGCCTAACTAGCGGGAGGGTATGGAACACCGGGGAGCTGTTTTTT.

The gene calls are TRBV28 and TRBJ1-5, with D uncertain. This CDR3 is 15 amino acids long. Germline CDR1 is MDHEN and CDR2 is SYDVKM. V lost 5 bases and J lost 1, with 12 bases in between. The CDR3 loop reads CASSPTQSSNQPQHF. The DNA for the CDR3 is TGTGCCAGCAGTCCGACACAGTCGAGCAATCAGCCCCAGCATTTT.

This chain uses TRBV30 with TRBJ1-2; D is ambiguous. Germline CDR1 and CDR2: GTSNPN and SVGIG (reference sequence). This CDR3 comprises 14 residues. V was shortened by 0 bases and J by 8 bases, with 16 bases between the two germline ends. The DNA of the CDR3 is TGTGCCTGGAGTGTAACACGCCACCTTCCCGGCTACACCTTC. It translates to CAWSVTRHLPGYTF.

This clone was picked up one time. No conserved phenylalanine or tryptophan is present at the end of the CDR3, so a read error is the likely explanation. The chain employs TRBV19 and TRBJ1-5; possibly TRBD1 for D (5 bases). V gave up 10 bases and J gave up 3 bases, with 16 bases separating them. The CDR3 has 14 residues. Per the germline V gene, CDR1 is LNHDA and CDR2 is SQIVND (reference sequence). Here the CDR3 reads CATRQTAFNQPQHV. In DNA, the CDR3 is TGTGCCACCAGGCAGACAGCCTTCAATCAGCCCCAGCATGTT.

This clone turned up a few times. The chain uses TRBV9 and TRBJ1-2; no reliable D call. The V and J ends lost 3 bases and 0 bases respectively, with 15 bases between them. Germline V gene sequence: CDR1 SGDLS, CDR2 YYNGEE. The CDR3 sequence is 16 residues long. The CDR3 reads CASSAQTELANYGYTF. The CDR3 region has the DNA TGTGCCAGCAGCGCCCAGACGGAGTTAGCTAACTATGGCTACACCTTC.

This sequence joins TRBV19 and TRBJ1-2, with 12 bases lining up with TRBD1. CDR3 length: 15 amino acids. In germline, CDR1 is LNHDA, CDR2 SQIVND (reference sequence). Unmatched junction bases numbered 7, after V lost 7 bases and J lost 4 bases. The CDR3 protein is CASNRGTGGVYGYTF. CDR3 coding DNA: TGTGCCAGTAATCGGGGGACAGGGGGCGTCTATGGCTACACCTTC.

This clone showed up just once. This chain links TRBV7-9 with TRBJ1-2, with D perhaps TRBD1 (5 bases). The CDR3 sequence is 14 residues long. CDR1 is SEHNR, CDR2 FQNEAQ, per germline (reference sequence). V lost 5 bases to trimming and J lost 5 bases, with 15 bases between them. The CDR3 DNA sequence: TGTGCCAGCAGCCCGAGCGGGGGATTATATGGCTACACCTTC. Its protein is CASSPSGGLYGYTF.

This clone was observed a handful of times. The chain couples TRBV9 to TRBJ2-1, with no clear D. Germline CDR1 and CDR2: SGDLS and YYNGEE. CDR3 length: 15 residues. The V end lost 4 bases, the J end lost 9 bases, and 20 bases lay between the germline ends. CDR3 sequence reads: CASSPLQRASGEQFF. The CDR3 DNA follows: TGTGCCAGCAGCCCGCTCCAGCGAGCGTCGGGTGAGCAGTTCTTC.

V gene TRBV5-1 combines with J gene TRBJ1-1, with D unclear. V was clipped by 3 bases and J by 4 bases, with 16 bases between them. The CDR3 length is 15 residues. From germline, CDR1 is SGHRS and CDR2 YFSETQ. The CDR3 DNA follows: TGCGCCAGCAGCTCCATGTCCGGGGAAGGCACTGAAGCTTTCTTT. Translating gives CASSSMSGEGTEAFF.

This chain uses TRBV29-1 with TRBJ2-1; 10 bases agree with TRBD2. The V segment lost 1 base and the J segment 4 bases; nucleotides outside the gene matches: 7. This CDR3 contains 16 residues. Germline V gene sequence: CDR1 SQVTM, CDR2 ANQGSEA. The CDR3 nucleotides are TGCAGCGTTGAAGGCCCACTAGCGGGGAGATACAATGAGCAGTTCTTC. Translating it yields CSVEGPLAGRYNEQFF.

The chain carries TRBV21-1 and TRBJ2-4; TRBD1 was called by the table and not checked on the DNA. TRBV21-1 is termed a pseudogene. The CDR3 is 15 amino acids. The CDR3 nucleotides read TGTGCCAGCAAGGCGGGACAGCTAGCCAAAAACATTCAGTACTTC. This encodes CASKAGQLAKNIQYF.

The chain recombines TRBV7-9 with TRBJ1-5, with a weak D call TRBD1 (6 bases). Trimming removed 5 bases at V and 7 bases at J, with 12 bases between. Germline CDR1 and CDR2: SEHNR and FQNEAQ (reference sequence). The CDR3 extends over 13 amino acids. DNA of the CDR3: TGTGCCAGCAGCCAGGGCGGGGGCCAGCCCCAGCATTTT. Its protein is CASSQGGGQPQHF.

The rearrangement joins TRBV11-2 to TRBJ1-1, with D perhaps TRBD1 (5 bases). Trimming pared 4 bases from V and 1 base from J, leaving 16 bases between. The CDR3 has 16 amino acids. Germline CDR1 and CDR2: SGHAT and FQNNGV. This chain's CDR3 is CASSSGVRLRNTEAFF. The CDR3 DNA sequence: TGTGCCAGCAGCTCGGGGGTGCGGCTCAGGAACACTGAAGCTTTCTTT.

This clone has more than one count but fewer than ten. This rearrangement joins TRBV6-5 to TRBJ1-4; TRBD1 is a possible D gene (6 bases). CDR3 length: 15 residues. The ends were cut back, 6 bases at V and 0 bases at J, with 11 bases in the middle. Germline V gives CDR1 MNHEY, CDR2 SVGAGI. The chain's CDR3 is CASRKTGSTNEKLFF. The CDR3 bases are TGTGCCAGCAGAAAAACAGGGTCAACTAATGAAAAACTGTTTTTT.

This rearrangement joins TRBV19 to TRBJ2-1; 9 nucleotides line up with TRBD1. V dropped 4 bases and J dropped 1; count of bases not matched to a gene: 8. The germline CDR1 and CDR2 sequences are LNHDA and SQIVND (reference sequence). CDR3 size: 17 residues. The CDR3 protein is CASSTRPDRGSYNEQFF. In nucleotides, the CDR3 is TGTGCCAGTAGTACACGACCGGACAGGGGATCCTACAATGAGCAGTTCTTC.

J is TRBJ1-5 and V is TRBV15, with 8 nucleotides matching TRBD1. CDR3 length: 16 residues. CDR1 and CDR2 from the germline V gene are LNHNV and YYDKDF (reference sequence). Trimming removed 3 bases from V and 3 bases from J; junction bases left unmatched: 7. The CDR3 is CATSRGGQGDNQPQHF. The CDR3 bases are TGTGCCACCAGCAGGGGTGGACAGGGCGACAATCAGCCCCAGCATTTT.

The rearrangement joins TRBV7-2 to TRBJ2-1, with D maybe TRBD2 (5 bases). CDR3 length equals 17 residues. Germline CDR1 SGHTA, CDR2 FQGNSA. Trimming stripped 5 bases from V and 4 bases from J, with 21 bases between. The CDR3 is CASSQERGPSIYNEQFF. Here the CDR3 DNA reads TGTGCCAGCAGCCAAGAACGAGGGCCCTCTATTTACAATGAGCAGTTCTTC.

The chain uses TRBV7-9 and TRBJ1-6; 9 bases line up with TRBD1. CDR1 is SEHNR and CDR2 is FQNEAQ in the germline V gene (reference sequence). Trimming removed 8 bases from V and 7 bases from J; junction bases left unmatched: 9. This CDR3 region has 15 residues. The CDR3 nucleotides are TGTGCCAGCGGGGGGACAGGGACTCTAAATTCACCCCTCCACTTT. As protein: CASGGTGTLNSPLHF.

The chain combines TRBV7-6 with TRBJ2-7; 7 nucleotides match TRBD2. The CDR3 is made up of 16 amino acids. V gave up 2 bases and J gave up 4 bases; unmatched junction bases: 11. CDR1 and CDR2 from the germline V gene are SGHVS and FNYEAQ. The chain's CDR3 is CASSLSGGSRDYEQYF. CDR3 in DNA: TGTGCCAGCAGCTTAAGTGGCGGGAGTCGAGATTACGAGCAGTACTTC.

This CDR3 reads CASSFGTGGEGTEAFF. The CDR3 region has the DNA TGTGCCAGCAGCTTTGGGACAGGGGGCGAGGGCACTGAAGCTTTCTTT. The chain links TRBV7-9 to TRBJ1-1, with TRBD1 matching over 12 bases. The CDR3 sequence is 16 residues long. Germline assignment: CDR1 SEHNR and CDR2 FQNEAQ (reference sequence). V trimming: 3 bases; J trimming: 4 bases; junction bases outside the gene matches: 6.